This TCR beta chain was sequenced during a study of blood T cell repertoires in COVID-19. Study overall: Both acute and convalescent COVID-19 samples were obtained from the United States, Italy and Spain. From T cells, B-cell-depleted T cells, or PBMCs came the material, which was cDNA or gDNA.

This CDR3 is 14 amino acids long. The V gene's germline CDR1 is KGHSH and CDR2 LQKENI. Trimming took 4 bases from V and 0 from J, leaving 7 bases between them. In the authors' methods: Nucleated cell number was recorded as an estimate derived from reference gene primer amplification. Only in-frame clones appear in the TCRdb table, and some are missing; sequencing was by immunoSEQ multiplex PCR. Clonal size and the V and J genes are those of that table, whereas D and trimming came from the DNA. The sample contains tens of thousands of clones, over 80% of which appear only once. The rearrangement uses TRBV18 and TRBJ1-5; D might be TRBD1 (5 bases). The TCR was taken from a woman aged 65 to 85 with acute or convalescent COVID-19. Material for sequencing was peripheral blood. CDR3 in amino acids: CASSQQDSNQPQHF. CDR3 sequence (DNA): TGTGCCAGCTCACAACAGGATAGCAATCAGCCCCAGCATTTT.